The 15 T cell receptor beta chains below were found in one sample sequenced in a study of human versus mouse CDR3 diversity and MHC coevolution. Data came from immunoSEQ multiplex PCR; TCRdb stores just in-frame clones and leaves some out. The sample contains about 83,000 clones, 80% to 95% of which appear only once. The sequenced material came from naive CD4+ T cells from blood. Subset meaning: CD45RO-negative CD62L-positive naive CD4 T cells. These receptors came from a person aged 25 to 69 in good health.

The chain carries TRBV15 and TRBJ2-7, with a weak D call TRBD2 (5 bases). The CDR3 covers 15 residues. Trimming stripped 1 base from V and 0 bases from J, with 10 bases between. Germline V lookup: CDR1 LNHNV, CDR2 YYDKDF (reference sequence). CDR3 sequence (DNA): TGTGCCACCAGCAGAGGCCGGGAAAGCTCCTACGAGCAGTACTTC. It translates to CATSRGRESSYEQYF.

J is TRBJ2-7 and V is TRBV15; D possibly corresponds to TRBD2 (6 bases). This CDR3 contains 13 residues. The germline V gene encodes CDR1 LNHNV and CDR2 YYDKDF (reference sequence). Trimming removed 3 bases from V and 4 bases from J, with 10 bases in between. The CDR3 coding sequence is TGTGCCACCAGCAGGGGACTTCTTTACGAGCAGTACTTC. This codes for CATSRGLLYEQYF.

This clone was seen a few times. The rearrangement links TRBV19 to TRBJ1-1; D is possibly TRBD1 (5 bases). The CDR3 covers 13 residues. The V and J ends lost 5 bases and 4 bases respectively, with 11 bases between them. Germline V gene data show CDR1 as LNHDA and CDR2 as SQIVND (reference sequence). The CDR3 loop is CASSLTVVTEAFF. CDR3 in DNA: TGTGCCAGTAGTTTGACAGTTGTCACTGAAGCTTTCTTT.

CDR3 DNA: TGTGCCAGCAGCTTGAGCCGAATCGCGAACACCGGGGAGCTGTTTTTT. Its translation is CASSLSRIANTGELFF. The rearrangement links TRBV5-6 to TRBJ2-2; D not resolved. The CDR3 covers 16 residues. V dropped 1 base and J dropped 0 bases, with 10 bases sitting between them. Germline CDR1 and CDR2: SGHDT and YYEEEE.

The genes are TRBV5-1 and TRBJ2-5, with 7 bases lining up with TRBD2. The better agreement between TRBJ2-7 and the DNA end casts doubt on the J call. The germline V gene encodes CDR1 SGHRS and CDR2 YFSETQ. The CDR3 contains 15 residues. This CDR3 reads CASSLAPSGSYEQYF. The CDR3, as DNA: TGCGCCAGCAGCTTGGCGCCTAGCGGAAGCTACGAGCAGTACTTC.

The V gene is TRBV18, the J gene TRBJ1-6, with D uncertain. The V gene lost 5 bases and the J gene lost 5 bases, with 7 bases spanning the gap. The CDR3 has 13 amino acids. Looked up from germline, CDR1 is KGHSH and CDR2 is LQKENI. The CDR3 DNA is TGTGCCAGCTCATCAGGTCATAATTCACCCCTCCACTTT. Protein sequence: CASSSGHNSPLHF.

The rearrangement links TRBV11-2 to TRBJ1-1; D is uncertain. The V gene's germline CDR1 is SGHAT and CDR2 FQNNGV. The CDR3 is 14 residues long. Trimming removed 5 bases from V and 1 base from J, with 11 bases in between. The CDR3 sequence: CASSPQEGNTEAFF. CDR3 sequence (DNA): TGTGCCAGCAGCCCGCAGGAGGGGAACACTGAAGCTTTCTTT.

The chain combines TRBV19 with TRBJ2-7; D is possibly TRBD2 (6 bases). Germline V CDR1 and CDR2: LNHDA, SQIVND (reference sequence). With 4 bases removed from V and 12 bases from J, the gap between germline ends came to 13 bases. This CDR3 has 11 residues. CDR3 DNA sequence: TGTGCCAGTAGTACCGGGACTCGCTTGTACTTC. Translation gives CASSTGTRLYF.

The rearrangement links TRBV7-9 to TRBJ2-2; D might be TRBD1 (6 bases). CDR1 SEHNR and CDR2 FQNEAQ come from the germline V gene (reference sequence). The V and J ends lost 4 bases and 2 bases respectively, with 14 bases between them. The CDR3 runs to 16 residues. This chain's CDR3 is CASSSRWGPNTGELFF. CDR3 in DNA: TGTGCCAGCAGCTCTAGGTGGGGGCCAAACACCGGGGAGCTGTTTTTT.

The chain joins TRBV15 to TRBJ2-1; TRBD2 aligns across 11 bases. In germline, CDR1 is LNHNV, CDR2 YYDKDF (reference sequence). The CDR3 covers 18 residues. Trimming cost V 5 bases and J 0 bases; bases outside gene matches: 9. The CDR3 nucleotides are TGTGCCACCAGCTGGCTAGCGGGAGGAGGAAGCTCCTACAATGAGCAGTTCTTC. Translated: CATSWLAGGGSSYNEQFF.

This chain uses TRBV6-1 with TRBJ2-5; 11 nucleotides agree with TRBD2. The V gene end was trimmed by 6 bases and the J gene end by 4 bases; junction bases not matched to a gene: 7. The V gene's germline CDR1 is MNHNS and CDR2 SASEGT. The CDR3 runs 15 residues. The CDR3 protein is CASRHSGGAGETQYF. The CDR3 bases are TGTGCCAGCAGACATAGCGGGGGGGCGGGAGAGACCCAGTACTTC.

The V call is TRBV5-1, the J call TRBJ1-1; 9 bases are shared with TRBD1. CDR1 and CDR2 (germline): SGHRS, YFSETQ. This CDR3 comprises 16 residues. The junction had 10 bases not matched to a gene; V was cut back by 3 bases and J by 4 bases. The CDR3 DNA reads as TGCGCCAGCAGCTCGGGGGGACAGGGAGGGGTCACTGAAGCTTTCTTT. Translation gives CASSSGGQGGVTEAFF.

The V call is TRBV28, the J call TRBJ2-7; tentatively, D is TRBD2 (7 bases). Between the trimmed V and J ends, which lost 2 bases and 2 bases, there was a span of 10 bases. Germline CDR1 MDHEN, CDR2 SYDVKM. The CDR3 has 14 amino acids. CDR3 protein: CASSLRGGTYEQYF. CDR3 nucleotides: TGTGCCAGCAGTTTAAGGGGGGGGACCTACGAGCAGTACTTC.

The chain has TRBV5-1 and TRBJ2-1; tentatively, D is TRBD1 (5 bases). The CDR3 contains 14 residues. With 1 base removed from V and 8 bases from J, the gap between germline ends came to 13 bases. Germline V gene lookup returns CDR1 SGHRS and CDR2 YFSETQ. The CDR3 here is CASSLSGKVDEQFF. The CDR3 nucleotides read TGCGCCAGCAGCTTGTCAGGGAAGGTGGATGAGCAGTTCTTC.

In this sample, this clone turned up once. The V call is TRBV5-1, the J call TRBJ1-1; D remains ambiguous. Germline V lookup: CDR1 SGHRS, CDR2 YFSETQ. V lost 2 bases, J lost 1 base, and 12 bases lay in between. This CDR3 comprises 15 residues. CDR3 nucleotides: TGCGCCAGCAGCTTTCGGGGAGAAGCGAACACTGAAGCTTTCTTT. Residues: CASSFRGEANTEAFF.